What follows is one T cell receptor (beta chain) and its context. Its specificity is unknown. The data are from a study of T-cell memory formation after mild COVID-19. Study results and caveats: Within pre-infection memory, some responding clones were found, suggesting cross-reactive memory joined. Among CD4+ contracting clones, most were CM and EM, and CD8+ ones EMRA. Day 15 to 85 contracting clones showed balanced CD4/CD8; later expanders leaned CD4+.

V was clipped by 7 bases and J by 1 base, with 13 bases between them. CDR1 is SQVTM and CDR2 is ANQGSEA in the germline V gene. The CDR3 is 13 residues long. Constant-segment primers were used for 5'RACE, and the resulting TCR alpha and TCR beta cDNA libraries carried sample barcodes and UMIs. Each CDR3 protein gets one entry after TCRdb re-called the 5' RACE reads with MiXCR. There are some 210,000 distinct CDR3 sequences in the sample; about a sixth occur only once, and 2% to 3% lies in the top ten. The chain is built from TRBV29-1 and TRBJ1-1; a possible D gene is TRBD1 (5 bases). The specimen was PBMCs or a T cell subset sorted from them (not recorded which). This sequence originates from an adult woman who had mild COVID-19 (a few samples of this study predate the infection). Cell type and time point are not known. The CDR3 region has the DNA TGCAGCGACCTGGGCAGGGCGAACACTGAAGCTTTCTTT. This codes for CSDLGRANTEAFF.